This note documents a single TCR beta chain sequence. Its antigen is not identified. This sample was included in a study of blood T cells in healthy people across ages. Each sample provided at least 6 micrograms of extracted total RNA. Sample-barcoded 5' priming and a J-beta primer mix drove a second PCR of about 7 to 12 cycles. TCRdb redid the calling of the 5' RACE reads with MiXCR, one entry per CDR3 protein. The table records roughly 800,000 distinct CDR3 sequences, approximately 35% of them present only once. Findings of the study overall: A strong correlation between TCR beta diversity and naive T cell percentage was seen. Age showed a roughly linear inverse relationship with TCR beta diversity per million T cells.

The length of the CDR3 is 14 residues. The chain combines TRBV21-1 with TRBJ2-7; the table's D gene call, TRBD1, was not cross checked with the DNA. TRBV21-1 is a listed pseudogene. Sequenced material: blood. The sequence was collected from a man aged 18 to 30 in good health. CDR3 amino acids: CASSNRGRAYEQYF. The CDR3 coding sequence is TGTGCCAGCAGCAACAGGGGACGGGCCTACGAGCAGTACTTC.